The sequence of this T cell receptor (beta chain) was determined in a study of CD4+ T cells in melanoma. Data came from immunoSEQ multiplex PCR; TCRdb stores just in-frame clones and leaves some out. This table has 52,000 or so clones, approximately 70% appearing once. Trimming cost V 1 base and J 4 bases; bases outside gene matches: 6. The CDR3 is 15 residues long. Germline V CDR1 and CDR2: MGHDK, SYGVNS. This clone was seen more than once but under ten times. The chain carries TRBV25-1 and TRBJ1-2, with 7 bases lining up with TRBD1. This TCR was recovered from a human donor with melanoma. Sequencing input: tumor tissue. CDR3 sequence (DNA): TGTGCCAGCAGTGAATCTAGGGGGCTCAGCTATGGCTACACCTTC. As protein: CASSESRGLSYGYTF.